This TCR beta chain appears in the sequencing data of a study of OX40 agonist ivuxolimab in advanced cancers. Background on the whole study: Ivuxolimab was a fully human IgG2 agonistic monoclonal antibody targeting the costimulatory receptor OX40 (CD134). Three dose-escalation patients achieved partial responses, one with hepatocellular carcinoma and two with cutaneous melanoma. Intravenous ivuxolimab was administered to patients every 2 weeks at six dose levels: 0.01, 0.1, 0.3, 1.5, 3 and 10 mg/kg. Of the approximately 50 dose-escalation patients, hepatocellular carcinoma was present in 19, melanoma in around 15, renal cell carcinoma in 9 and head and neck cancer in 9. A male proportion of roughly 85% and a mean age of roughly 58 years, ranging from roughly 23 to 85, were recorded for the dose-escalation cohort. Prior anti-PD-1, anti-PD-L1 or anti-CTLA-4 therapy was permitted, and 35% to 40% of dose-escalation patients had received checkpoint inhibitors. The paper covers the monotherapy dose-escalation part of the phase I ivuxolimab trial, which included N of about 51 patients. The purpose of peripheral TCRbeta sequencing was to test whether ivuxolimab changed TCR sequence diversity and led to clonal T-cell expansion. Overall study results and their limits: Low levels of normalized T-cell clonal expansion were also seen in some nonresponding patients. In the 0.1-3.0 mg/kg groups, partial responders were among the patients with the lowest normalized peripheral clonal expansion, particularly in CD8+ T cells. On average, CD8+ T cells showed more expanded clones than CD4+ T cells after ivuxolimab. Clonal expansion of both CD4+ and CD8+ blood T cells was observed from baseline to week 6 at doses 0.1 to 3.0 mg/kg. The antigen specificity of the clonally expanded peripheral T cells was not determined.

Patients with autoimmune disease history or receiving systemic immunosuppression were excluded from the trial. Peripheral blood for TCR sequencing was drawn from every dose cohort at baseline, at cycle 4 day 1 and at cycle 7 day 1. Samples were obtained from an open-label, multicenter, first-in-human phase I dose-escalation trial of ivuxolimab. Adults with locally advanced or metastatic melanoma, renal cell carcinoma, hepatocellular carcinoma or head and neck squamous cell carcinoma were enrolled in the trial. Before TCR sequencing, CD4+ T cells and CD8+ T cells from peripheral blood were sorted into separate populations. V is trimmed back by 4 bases and J by 5 bases, and the junction contains 1 base that no gene match accounts for. The germline V gene gives CDR1 as SNHLY and CDR2 as FYNNEI. The CDR3 holds 15 amino acids from the cysteine to the phenylalanine. Only the CDR3 portion is preserved as DNA: 45 bases, with reading frame beginning at the first base.

Points on this clone: Which antigen it targets is not known. Qualities for individual bases were not recorded, and no much larger clone is one base off.

Genomic DNA was isolated from the sorted cells so that the TCRbeta CDR3 region could be sequenced. TCRbeta CDR3 regions were sequenced using the immunoSEQ Assay. TCRdb re-hosts the immuneACCESS table, in-frame sequences only. Its copies lack some clones; in the studies checked, an unresolved V gene accounts for under half of them, and the cause for the rest is not known. The sample data list 50,000 to 80,000 clones, and about 88% of these were observed just once. The top ten constitute approximately 2% of the sample. The V gene is TRBV2 and the J gene is TRBJ2-1; 14 central nucleotides agree with TRBD2. The sample consisted of CD4+ or CD8+ T cells sorted from blood, taken in a trial of the OX40 agonist ivuxolimab. This clonotype originated in an adult with an advanced solid tumor such as melanoma, head and neck, liver or kidney cancer. The CDR3 here reads CASSGLAGGNNEQFF. The bases read TGTGCCAGCAGTGGACTAGCGGGAGGGAACAATGAGCAGTTCTTC.